A selection of T cell receptor beta chains follows, all from one sample in a study of cytomegalovirus exposure and HLA in healthy donors. Sequencing used immunoSEQ multiplex PCR; TCRdb keeps in-frame clones, though not all of them. The repertoire holds roughly 250,000 clones, 70% to 90% seen once, with 1% to 1.5% in the top ten. The sequencing input was PBMCs. The receptors were gathered from a young woman in good health and CMV-seropositive. The conserved cysteine and the conserved F or W are not part of the CDR3 here.

V	J	length	CDR3
TRBV27	TRBJ1-2	13	ASSFRQGVGYGYT
TRBV10-2	TRBJ2-7	10	ASSGAVNEQY
TRBV19	TRBJ2-3	15	ASSISPRGGLWDTQY
TRBV19	TRBJ2-1	12	ASTRGNGRNEQF
TRBV28	TRBJ1-4	11	ASGTGSTEKLF
TRBV28	TRBJ2-1	14	ASSLPQPGSYNEQF
TRBV30	TRBJ1-2	9	AWSAVYGYT
TRBV7-9	TRBJ2-3	14	ASSLGTGGGTDTQY
TRBV2	TRBJ2-2	9	ASTGGGELF
TRBV30	TRBJ2-6	12	AWSGSSGANVLT
TRBV4-1	TRBJ1-5	11	ASSGLGEQPQH
TRBV6-5	TRBJ1-1	11	ASSPLGDTEAF
TRBV18	TRBJ2-7	12	ASSPPGQDYEQY
TRBV4-1	TRBJ1-5	13	ASSQPDREDQPQH
TRBV28	TRBJ2-7	13	ASSLGGPSPYEQY
TRBV10-2	TRBJ1-1	14	ASSESGDTIGTEAF
TRBV6-5	TRBJ2-7	12	ASSYGTSVDEQY
TRBV27	TRBJ1-1	14	ASRTHRGEMNTEAF
TRBV2	TRBJ1-1	13	ASSEGGTGGTEAF
TRBV5-1	TRBJ2-2	12	ASSVGLAVGELF
TRBV7-2	TRBJ2-3	14	ASSLGAGIRTDTQY
TRBV10-3	TRBJ1-2	13	AISTGTGGFYGYT
TRBV5-1	TRBJ2-3	13	ASSRIAGVGDTQY
TRBV7-2	TRBJ2-5	12	ASSLEGLGETQY
TRBV19	TRBJ1-5	13	ASSIRREGSQPQH
TRBV6-1	TRBJ2-7	11	ASTAGMLSEQY
TRBV28	TRBJ1-1	11	ASSPPGQSEAF
TRBV5-1	TRBJ1-2	12	ASSRAGDNYGYT
TRBV5-4	TRBJ2-7	11	ASSIQGANEQY
TRBV7-8	TRBJ2-5	12	ASSLGGQGETQY
TRBV5-1	TRBJ1-1	13	ASSSKQGLNTEAF
TRBV4-2	TRBJ1-1	11	ASSLDRATEAF
TRBV19	TRBJ2-7	11	ASRRQVLDEQY
TRBV27	TRBJ2-2	13	ASSLIGGRHGELF
TRBV13	TRBJ2-7	18	ASSLGVGSLAGVRAYEQY
TRBV13	TRBJ2-1	14	ASSTGTSGSYNEQF
TRBV27	TRBJ2-7	10	ASSGGVHEQY
TRBV11-2	TRBJ2-1	16	ASSFWGFGDREMNEQF
TRBV7-2	TRBJ2-5	12	ASSLEGAEETQY
TRBV18	TRBJ1-5	12	ASSRQGADQPQH
TRBV5-1	TRBJ2-1	13	ASSSASGTRYEQF
TRBV18	TRBJ2-3	14	ASSPRTSARADTQY
TRBV9	TRBJ2-1	11	AGARDTYNEQF
TRBV5-1	TRBJ2-5	12	ASSLLPGGETQY
TRBV30	TRBJ2-2	15	AWSRMGAGTNTGELF
TRBV7-8	TRBJ2-2	14	ASRKAGTTNTGELF